This TCR beta chain was captured by sequencing in a study of response to subunit inactivated influenza vaccine. Using its own MiXCR run on the RT-PCR reads, TCRdb lists one record per CDR3 protein. Seen here are 450,000 to 600,000 distinct CDR3 sequences, around 8% observed once, and the top ten hold roughly 13%. Whole-study results and caveats: The study's authors posited that every seasonal influenza vaccination enlists few new T cells.

Many counts were recorded for this clonotype. Its antigen is undetermined. There are 14 residues in the CDR3. The V end lost 7 bases, the J end lost 0 bases, and 10 bases lay between the germline ends. The sequenced sample was PBMCs from blood, obtained less than 30 months after vaccination. The clonotype originates from a man aged 50 to 75 who received an inactivated influenza vaccine. V gene TRBV12-3 or TRBV12-4 combines with J gene TRBJ2-1; D possibly corresponds to TRBD2 (6 bases). CDR3 amino acids: CASTAGSSYNEQFF. CDR3 DNA: TGTGCCAGCACAGCGGGCAGCTCCTACAATGAGCAGTTCTTC.